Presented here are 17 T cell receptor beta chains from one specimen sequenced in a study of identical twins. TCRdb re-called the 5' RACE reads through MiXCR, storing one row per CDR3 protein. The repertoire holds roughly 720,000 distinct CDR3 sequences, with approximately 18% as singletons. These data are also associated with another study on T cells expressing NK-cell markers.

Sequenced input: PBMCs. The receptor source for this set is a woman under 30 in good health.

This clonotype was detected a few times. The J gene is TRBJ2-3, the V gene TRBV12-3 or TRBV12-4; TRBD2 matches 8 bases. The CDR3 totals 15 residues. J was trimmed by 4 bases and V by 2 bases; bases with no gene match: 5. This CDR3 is CASSLPGGASDTQYF. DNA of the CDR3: TGTGCCAGCAGTTTACCGGGGGGGGCTTCAGATACGCAGTATTTT.

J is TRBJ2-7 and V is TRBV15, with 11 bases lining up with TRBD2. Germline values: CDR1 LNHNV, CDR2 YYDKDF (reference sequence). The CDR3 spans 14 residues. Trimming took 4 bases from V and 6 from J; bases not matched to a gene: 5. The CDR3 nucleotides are TGTGCCACCAGCACGACTAGCGGGAAGGTCGAGCAGTACTTC. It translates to CATSTTSGKVEQYF.

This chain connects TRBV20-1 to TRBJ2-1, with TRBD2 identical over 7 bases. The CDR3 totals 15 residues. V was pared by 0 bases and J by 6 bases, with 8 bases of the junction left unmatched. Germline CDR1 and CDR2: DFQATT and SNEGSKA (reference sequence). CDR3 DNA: TGCAGTGCTAGAGATCCCCAGCGGGGTAGCAATGAGCAGTTCTTC. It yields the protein CSARDPQRGSNEQFF.

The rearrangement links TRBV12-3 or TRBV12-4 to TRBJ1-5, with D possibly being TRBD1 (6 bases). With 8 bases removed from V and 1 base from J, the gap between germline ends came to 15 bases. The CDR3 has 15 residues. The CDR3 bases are TGTGCCAGCCGAGGGGGATATTACAGCAATCAGCCCCAGCATTTT. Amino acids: CASRGGYYSNQPQHF.

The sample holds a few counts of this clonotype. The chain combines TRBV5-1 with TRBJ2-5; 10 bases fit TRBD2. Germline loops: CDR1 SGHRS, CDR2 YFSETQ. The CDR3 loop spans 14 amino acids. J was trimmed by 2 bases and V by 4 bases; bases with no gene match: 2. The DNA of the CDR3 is TGCGCCAGCAGCGCGACTAGCGGGCAAGAGACCCAGTACTTC. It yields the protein CASSATSGQETQYF.

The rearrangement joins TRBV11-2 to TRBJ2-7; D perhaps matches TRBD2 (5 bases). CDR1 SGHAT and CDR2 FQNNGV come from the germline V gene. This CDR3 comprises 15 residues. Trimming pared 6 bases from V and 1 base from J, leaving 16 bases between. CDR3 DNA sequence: TGTGCCAGCAGTCAAAGCGGAGCCCTTTCCTACGAGCAGTACTTC. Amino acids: CASSQSGALSYEQYF.

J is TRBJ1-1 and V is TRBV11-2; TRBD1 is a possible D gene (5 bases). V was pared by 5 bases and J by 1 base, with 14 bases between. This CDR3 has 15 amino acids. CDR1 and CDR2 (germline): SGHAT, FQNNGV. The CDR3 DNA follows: TGTGCCAGCAGCCCTCGGGGACCATCGAACACTGAAGCTTTCTTT. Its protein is CASSPRGPSNTEAFF. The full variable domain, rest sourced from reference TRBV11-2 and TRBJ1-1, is EAGVAQSPRYKIIEKRQSVAFWCNPISGHATLYWYQQILGQGPKLLIQFQNNGVVDDSQLPKDRFSAERLKGVDSTLKIQPAKLEDSAVYLCASSPRGPSNTEAFFGQGTRLTVV.

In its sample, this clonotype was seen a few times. CDR3 bases: TGCAGTGCTAGAGATCAGTCACAAGAGACCCAGTACTTC. It codes for CSARDQSQETQYF. This sequence joins TRBV20-1 and TRBJ2-5; D call uncertain. Per germline, CDR1 DFQATT and CDR2 SNEGSKA (reference sequence). V shed 0 bases and J shed 2 bases, with 7 bases lying between them. CDR3 length equals 13 residues.

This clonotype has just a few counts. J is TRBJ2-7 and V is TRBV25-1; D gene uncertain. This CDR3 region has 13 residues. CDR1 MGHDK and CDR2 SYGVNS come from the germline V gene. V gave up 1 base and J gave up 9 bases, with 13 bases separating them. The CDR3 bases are TGTGCCAGCAGTGAATTAGAGATACCGGCGCAGTACTTC. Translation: CASSELEIPAQYF.

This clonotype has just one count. The CDR3: CASSPTTGKREQYF. In nucleotides, the CDR3 is TGTGCCAGCAGCCCAACGACAGGGAAAAGGGAGCAGTACTTC. The chain has TRBV7-6 and TRBJ2-7; TRBD1 matches at 7 bases. CDR3 length: 14 residues. Germline-derived CDR1 and CDR2 are SGHVS and FNYEAQ. V gave up 5 bases and J gave up 7 bases; unmatched junction bases: 11.

CDR3 DNA sequence: TGTGCCAGCAGTTTAATAGCGGGGGCCTACGAGCAGTACTTC. Protein: CASSLIAGAYEQYF. The V call is TRBV27, the J call TRBJ2-7; 9 positions agree with TRBD2. The V and J ends lost 2 bases and 2 bases, in that order; junction bases with no gene match: 1. Germline CDR1 reads MNHEY; CDR2 reads SMNVEV (reference sequence). This CDR3 is 14 amino acids long.

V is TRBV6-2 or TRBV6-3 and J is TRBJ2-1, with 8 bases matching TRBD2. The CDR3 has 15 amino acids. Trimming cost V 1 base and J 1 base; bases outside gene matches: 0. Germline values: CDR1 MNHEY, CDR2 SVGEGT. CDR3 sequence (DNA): TGTGCCAGCAGTTACTTAGCGGGGTCCTACAATGAGCAGTTCTTC. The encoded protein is CASSYLAGSYNEQFF.

CDR3 DNA: TGTGCCAGCAAGGTGTACAATGAGCAGTTCTTC. Protein: CASKVYNEQFF. This rearrangement joins TRBV6-2 or TRBV6-3 to TRBJ2-1; D not certain. V was pared by 7 bases and J by 4 bases, with 5 bases between. Germline CDR1 is MNHEY and CDR2 is SVGEGT. The CDR3 runs 11 residues.

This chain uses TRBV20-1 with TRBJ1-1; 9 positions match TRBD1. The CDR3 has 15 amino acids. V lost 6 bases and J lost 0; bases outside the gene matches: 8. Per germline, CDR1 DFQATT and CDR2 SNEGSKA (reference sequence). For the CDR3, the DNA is TGCAGTGCCACCGCCCGGGACAGGGTGAACACTGAAGCTTTCTTT. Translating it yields CSATARDRVNTEAFF.

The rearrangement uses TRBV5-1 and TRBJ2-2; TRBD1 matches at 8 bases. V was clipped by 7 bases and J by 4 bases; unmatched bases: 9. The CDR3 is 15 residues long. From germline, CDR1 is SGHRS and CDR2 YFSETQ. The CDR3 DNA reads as TGCGCCAGCTGGCCAGGGGGCGTGATCACCGGGGAGCTGTTTTTT. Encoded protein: CASWPGGVITGELFF.

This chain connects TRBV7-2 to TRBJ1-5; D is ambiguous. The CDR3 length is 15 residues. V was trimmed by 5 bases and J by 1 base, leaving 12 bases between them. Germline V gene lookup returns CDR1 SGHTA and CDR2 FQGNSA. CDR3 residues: CASSAAGISNQPQHF. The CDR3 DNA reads TGTGCCAGCAGCGCCGCCGGGATCAGCAATCAGCCCCAGCATTTT.

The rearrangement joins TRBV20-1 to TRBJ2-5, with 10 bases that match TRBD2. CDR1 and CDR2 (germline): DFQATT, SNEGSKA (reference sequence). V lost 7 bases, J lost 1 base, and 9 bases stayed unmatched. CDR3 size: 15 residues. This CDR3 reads CSGVSLAGAQETQYF. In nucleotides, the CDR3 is TGCAGTGGCGTCTCGCTAGCGGGGGCCCAAGAGACCCAGTACTTC.